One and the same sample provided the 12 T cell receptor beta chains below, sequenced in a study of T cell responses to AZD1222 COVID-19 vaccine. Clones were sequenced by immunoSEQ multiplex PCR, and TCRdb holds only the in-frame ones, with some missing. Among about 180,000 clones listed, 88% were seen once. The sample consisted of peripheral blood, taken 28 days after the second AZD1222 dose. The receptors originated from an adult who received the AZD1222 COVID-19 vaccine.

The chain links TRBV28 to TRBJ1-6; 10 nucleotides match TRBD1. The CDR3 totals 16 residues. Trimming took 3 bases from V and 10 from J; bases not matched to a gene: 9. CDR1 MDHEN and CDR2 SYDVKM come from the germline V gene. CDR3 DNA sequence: TGTGCCAGCAGTTTTCGACCGGGACAGGGGCGCTCACCCCTCCACTTT. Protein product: CASSFRPGQGRSPLHF.

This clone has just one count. CDR3 in amino acids: CASSLDRDAYNEQFF. CDR3 nucleotides: TGTGCCAGCAGCTTAGACCGCGATGCCTACAATGAGCAGTTCTTC. V is TRBV7-2 and J is TRBJ2-1; D gene unclear. The CDR3 contains 15 residues. V was shortened by 1 base and J by 2 bases, with 9 bases between the two germline ends. CDR1 and CDR2 (germline): SGHTA, FQGNSA.

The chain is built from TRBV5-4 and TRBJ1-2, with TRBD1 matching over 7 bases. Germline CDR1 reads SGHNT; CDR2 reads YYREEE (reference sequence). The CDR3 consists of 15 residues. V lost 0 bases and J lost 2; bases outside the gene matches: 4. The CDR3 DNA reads TGTGCCAGCAGCTTGGAGGGGGCGCAGAACTATGGCTACACCTTC. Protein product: CASSLEGAQNYGYTF. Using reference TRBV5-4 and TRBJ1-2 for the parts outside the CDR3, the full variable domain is ETGVTQSPTHLIKTRGQQVTLRCSSQSGHNTVSWYQQALGQGPQFIFQYYREEENGRGNFPPRFSGLQFPNYSSELNVNALELDDSALYLCASSLEGAQNYGYTFGSGTRLTVV.

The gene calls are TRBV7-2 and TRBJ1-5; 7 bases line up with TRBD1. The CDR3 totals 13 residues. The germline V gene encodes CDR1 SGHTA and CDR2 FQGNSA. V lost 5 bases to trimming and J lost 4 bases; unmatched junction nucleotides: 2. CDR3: CASSDRVNQPQHF. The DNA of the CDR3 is TGTGCCAGCAGCGACAGGGTGAATCAGCCCCAGCATTTT.

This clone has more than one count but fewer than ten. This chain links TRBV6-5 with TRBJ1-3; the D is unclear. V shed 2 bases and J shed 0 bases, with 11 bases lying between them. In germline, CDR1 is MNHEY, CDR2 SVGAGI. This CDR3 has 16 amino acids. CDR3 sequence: CASSYARASSGNTIYF. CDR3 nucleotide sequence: TGTGCCAGCAGTTACGCCCGGGCCAGCTCTGGAAACACCATATATTTT.

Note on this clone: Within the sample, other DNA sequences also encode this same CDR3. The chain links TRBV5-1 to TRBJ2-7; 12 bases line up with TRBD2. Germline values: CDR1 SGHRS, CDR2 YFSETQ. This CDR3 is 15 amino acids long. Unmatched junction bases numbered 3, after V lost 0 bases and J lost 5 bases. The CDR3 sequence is CASSLGLAGVDEQYF. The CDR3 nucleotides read TGCGCCAGCAGCTTGGGACTAGCGGGAGTGGACGAGCAGTACTTC.

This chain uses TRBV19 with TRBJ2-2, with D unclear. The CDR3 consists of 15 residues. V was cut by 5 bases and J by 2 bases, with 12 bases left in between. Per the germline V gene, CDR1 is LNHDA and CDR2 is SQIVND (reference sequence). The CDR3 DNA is TGTGCCAGTAGTGTGGGGATTCTTAACACCGGGGAGCTGTTTTTT. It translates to CASSVGILNTGELFF.

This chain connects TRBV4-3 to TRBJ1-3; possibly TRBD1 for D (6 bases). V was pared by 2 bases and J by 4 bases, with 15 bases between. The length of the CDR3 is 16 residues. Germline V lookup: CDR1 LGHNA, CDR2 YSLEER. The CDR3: CASSQQAGAVGNTIYF. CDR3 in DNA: TGCGCCAGCAGCCAACAGGCGGGGGCGGTCGGAAACACCATATATTTT.

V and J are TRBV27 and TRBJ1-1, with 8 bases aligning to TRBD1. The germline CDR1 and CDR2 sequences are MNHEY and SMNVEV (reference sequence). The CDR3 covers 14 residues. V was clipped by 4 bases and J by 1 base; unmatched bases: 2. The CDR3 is CASSWTGPNTEAFF. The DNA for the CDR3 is TGTGCCAGCAGTTGGACAGGGCCGAACACTGAAGCTTTCTTT.

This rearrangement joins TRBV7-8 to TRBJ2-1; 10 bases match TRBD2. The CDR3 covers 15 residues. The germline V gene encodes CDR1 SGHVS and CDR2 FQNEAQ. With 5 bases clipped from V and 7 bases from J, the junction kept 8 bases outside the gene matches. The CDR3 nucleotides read TGTGCCAGCAGCCCATCTAGCGGGAGAAGGAATGAGCAGTTCTTC. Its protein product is CASSPSSGRRNEQFF.

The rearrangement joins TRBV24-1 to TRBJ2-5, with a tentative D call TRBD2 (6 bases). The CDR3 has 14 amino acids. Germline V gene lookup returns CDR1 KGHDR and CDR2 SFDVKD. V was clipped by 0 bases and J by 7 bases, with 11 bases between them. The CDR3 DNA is TGTGCCACCAGTGATTTGGGCGGGACCGGGACCCAGTACTTC. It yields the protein CATSDLGGTGTQYF.

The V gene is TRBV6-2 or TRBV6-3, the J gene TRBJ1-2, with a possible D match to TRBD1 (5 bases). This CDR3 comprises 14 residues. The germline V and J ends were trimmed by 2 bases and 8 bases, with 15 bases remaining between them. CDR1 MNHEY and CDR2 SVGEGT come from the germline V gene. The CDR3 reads CASSYDNRLEGYTF. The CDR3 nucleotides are TGTGCCAGCAGTTACGATAACAGGTTGGAAGGCTACACCTTC.